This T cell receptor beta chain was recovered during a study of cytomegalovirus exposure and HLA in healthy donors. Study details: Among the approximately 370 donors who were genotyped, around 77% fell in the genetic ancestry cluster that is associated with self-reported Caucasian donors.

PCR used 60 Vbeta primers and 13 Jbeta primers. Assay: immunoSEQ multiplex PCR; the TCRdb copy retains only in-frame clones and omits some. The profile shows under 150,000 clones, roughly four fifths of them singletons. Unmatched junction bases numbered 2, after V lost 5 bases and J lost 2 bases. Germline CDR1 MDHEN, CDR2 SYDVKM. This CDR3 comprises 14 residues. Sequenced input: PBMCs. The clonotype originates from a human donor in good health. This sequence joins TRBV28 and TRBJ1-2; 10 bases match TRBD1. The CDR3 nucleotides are TGTGCCAGCAGTCCGGGACAGGGGAACTATGGCTACACCTTC. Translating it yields CASSPGQGNYGYTF.